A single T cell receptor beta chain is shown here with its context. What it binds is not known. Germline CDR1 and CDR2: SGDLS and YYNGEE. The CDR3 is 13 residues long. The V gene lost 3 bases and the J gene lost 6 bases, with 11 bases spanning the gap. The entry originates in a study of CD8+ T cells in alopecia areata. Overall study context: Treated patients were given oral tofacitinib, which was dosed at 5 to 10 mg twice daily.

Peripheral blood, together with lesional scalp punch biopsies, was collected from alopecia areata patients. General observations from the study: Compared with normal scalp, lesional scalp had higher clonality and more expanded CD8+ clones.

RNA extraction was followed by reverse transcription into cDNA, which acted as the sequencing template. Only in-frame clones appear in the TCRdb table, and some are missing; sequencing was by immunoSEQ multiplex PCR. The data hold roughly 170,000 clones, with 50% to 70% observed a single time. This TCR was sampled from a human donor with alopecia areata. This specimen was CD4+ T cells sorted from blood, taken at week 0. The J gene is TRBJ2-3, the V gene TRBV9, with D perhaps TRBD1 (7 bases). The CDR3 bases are TGTGCCAGCAGCGCCAGGGGGGCCGATACGCAGTATTTT. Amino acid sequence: CASSARGADTQYF.